This record covers a single T cell receptor (beta chain). Its antigen is not identified. V lost 0 bases to trimming and J lost 3 bases, with 10 bases between them. CDR3 size: 15 residues. This specimen belongs to a study of T cells after posttransplantation cyclophosphamide. Study-level results: Later blood repertoires were often dominated by clones from the donor CD8+ memory compartment. TRB clonality was highly associated with recipient CMV seropositivity and reactivation. Tissue-infiltrating T cells from skin or gut overlapped little with blood T cells.

Profiled with immunoSEQ multiplex PCR; TCRdb holds only in-frame clones, not every one. The sample consists of fewer than 20,000 clones, around 91% of them appearing once. Treatment was busulfan-fludarabine conditioning, a marrow graft, and cyclophosphamide on days +3 and +4. The sequence was collected from a male patient between 55 and 70 years old who received an allogeneic stem cell transplant from a related donor and was CMV-positive. The T cells may partly be graft donor cells. This material consisted of CD4+ T cells sorted from blood, taken after allogeneic stem cell transplant with posttransplant cyclophosphamide. The rearrangement uses TRBV5-3 and TRBJ1-3; D unclear. TRBV5-3 is recorded as an ORF, its role being uncertain. The CDR3 DNA reads as TGTGCCAGAAGCTTGGCGGGGAAGGGTGGAAACACCATATATTTT. This translates into CARSLAGKGGNTIYF.